This TCR beta chain was sequenced in a study of T cell repertoires in aging, cancer and after chemotherapy. Study outcomes and limitations: Rebound thymic output was suggested by rising median generation probability during chemotherapy in each cancer cohort.

This clonotype is labeled large. Its target is unknown. A junction end diverges from the germline sequence, so it may reflect a read error. TRB rearrangements spanning V, D and J were amplified using mixed TRB-A/B primers. TCRdb re-analysed the multiplex PCR reads in MiXCR, keeping a single row per CDR3 protein. The repertoire includes 2,000 or so distinct CDR3 sequences, 15% to 20% of them detected once, and around 8.1% sits in the top ten. TCR beta rearrangements were amplified from peripheral blood genomic DNA. This CDR3 is built from 10 residues. The V call is TRBV12-3 or TRBV12-4, the J call TRBJ2-1; TRBD1 matches at 10 bases. Sequencing used blood. This TCR derives from a human donor with a solid tumor. The CDR3 here is CASRGTGDAF. In DNA form, the CDR3 reads TGTGCCAGCAGGGGGACAGGGGATGCCTTC.